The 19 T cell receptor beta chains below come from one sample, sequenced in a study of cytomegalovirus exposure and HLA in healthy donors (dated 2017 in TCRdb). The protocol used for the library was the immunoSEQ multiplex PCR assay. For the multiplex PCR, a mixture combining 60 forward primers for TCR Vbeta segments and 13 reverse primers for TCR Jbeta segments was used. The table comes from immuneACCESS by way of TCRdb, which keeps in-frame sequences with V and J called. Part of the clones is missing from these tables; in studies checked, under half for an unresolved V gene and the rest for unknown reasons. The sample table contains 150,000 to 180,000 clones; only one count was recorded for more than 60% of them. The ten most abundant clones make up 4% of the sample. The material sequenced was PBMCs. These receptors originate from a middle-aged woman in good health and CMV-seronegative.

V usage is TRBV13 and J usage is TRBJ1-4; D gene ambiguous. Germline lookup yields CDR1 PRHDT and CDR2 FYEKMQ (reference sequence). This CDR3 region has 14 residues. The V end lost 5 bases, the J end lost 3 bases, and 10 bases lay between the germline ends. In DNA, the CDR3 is TGTGCCAGCAGCCAGCGCGGGGCTAATGAAAAACTGTTTTTT. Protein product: CASSQRGANEKLFF. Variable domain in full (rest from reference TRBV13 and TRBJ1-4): AAGVIQSPRHLIKEKRETATLKCYPIPRHDTVYWYQQGPGQDPQFLISFYEKMQSDKGSIPDRFSAQQFSDYHSELNMSSLELGDSALYFCASSQRGANEKLFFGSGTQLSVL.

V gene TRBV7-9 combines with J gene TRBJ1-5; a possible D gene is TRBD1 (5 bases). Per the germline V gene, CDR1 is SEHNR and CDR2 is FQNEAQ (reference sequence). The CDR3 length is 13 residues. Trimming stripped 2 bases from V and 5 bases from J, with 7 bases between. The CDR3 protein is CASSLQGDQPQHF. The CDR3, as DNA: TGTGCCAGCAGCTTACAAGGGGATCAGCCCCAGCATTTT.

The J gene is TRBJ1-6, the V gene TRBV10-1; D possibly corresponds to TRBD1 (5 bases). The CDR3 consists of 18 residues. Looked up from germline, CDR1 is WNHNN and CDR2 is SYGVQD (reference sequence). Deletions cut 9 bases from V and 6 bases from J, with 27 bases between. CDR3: CASRIGPSGGEFNSPLHF. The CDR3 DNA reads TGCGCCAGTCGGATAGGCCCGAGTGGGGGGGAGTTTAATTCACCCCTCCACTTT.

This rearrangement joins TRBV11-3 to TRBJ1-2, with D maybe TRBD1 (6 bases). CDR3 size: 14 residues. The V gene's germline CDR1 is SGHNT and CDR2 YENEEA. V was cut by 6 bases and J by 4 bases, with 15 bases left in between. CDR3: CASSLTGSGYGYTF. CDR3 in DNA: TGTGCCAGCAGTTTAACAGGGTCCGGCTATGGCTACACCTTC. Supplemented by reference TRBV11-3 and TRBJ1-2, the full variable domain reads EAGVVQSPRYKIIEKKQPVAFWCNPISGHNTLYWYLQNLGQGPELLIRYENEEAVDDSQLPKDRFSAERLKGVDSTLKIQPAELGDSAVYLCASSLTGSGYGYTFGSGTRLTVV.

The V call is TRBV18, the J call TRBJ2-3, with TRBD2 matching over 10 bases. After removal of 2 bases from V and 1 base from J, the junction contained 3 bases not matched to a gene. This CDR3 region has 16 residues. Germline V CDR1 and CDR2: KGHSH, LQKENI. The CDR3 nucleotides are TGTGCCAGCTCACCATATACTAGCGGGGGCACAGATACGCAGTATTTT. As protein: CASSPYTSGGTDTQYF.

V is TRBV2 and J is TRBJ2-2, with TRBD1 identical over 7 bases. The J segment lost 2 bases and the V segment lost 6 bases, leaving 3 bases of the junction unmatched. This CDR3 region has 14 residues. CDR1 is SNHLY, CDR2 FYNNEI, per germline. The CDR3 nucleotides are TGTGCCAGCAGGGACAGGATTAACACCGGGGAGCTGTTTTTT. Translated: CASRDRINTGELFF. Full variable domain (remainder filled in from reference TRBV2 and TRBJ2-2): EPEVTQTPSHQVTQMGQEVILRCVPISNHLYFYWYRQILGQKVEFLVSFYNNEISEKSEIFDDQFSVERPDGSNFTLKIRSTKLEDSAMYFCASRDRINTGELFFGEGSRLTVL.

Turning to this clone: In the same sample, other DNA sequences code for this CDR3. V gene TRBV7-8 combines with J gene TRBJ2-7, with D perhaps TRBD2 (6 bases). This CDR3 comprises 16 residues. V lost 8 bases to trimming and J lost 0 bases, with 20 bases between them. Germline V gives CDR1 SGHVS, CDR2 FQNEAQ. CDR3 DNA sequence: TGTGCCAGCGGACCCTTTGGGGGGAGCGCCTCCTACGAGCAGTACTTC. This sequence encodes CASGPFGGSASYEQYF. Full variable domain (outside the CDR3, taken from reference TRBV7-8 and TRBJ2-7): GAGVSQSPRYKVAKRGQDVALRCDPISGHVSLFWYQQALGQGPEFLTYFQNEAQLDKSGLPSDRFFAERPEGSVSTLKIQRTQQEDSAVYLCASGPFGGSASYEQYFGPGTRLTVT.

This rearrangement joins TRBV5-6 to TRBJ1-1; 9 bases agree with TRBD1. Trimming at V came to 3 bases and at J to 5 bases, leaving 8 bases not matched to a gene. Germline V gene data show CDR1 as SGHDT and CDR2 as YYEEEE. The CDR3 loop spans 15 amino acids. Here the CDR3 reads CASSSLDRGITEAFF. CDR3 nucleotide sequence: TGTGCCAGCAGCTCACTAGACAGGGGGATTACTGAAGCTTTCTTT.

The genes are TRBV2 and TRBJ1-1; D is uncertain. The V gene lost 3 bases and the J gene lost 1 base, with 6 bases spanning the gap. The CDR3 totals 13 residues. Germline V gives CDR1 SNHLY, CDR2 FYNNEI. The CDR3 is CASSDQWNTEAFF. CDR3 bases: TGTGCCAGCAGTGACCAGTGGAACACTGAAGCTTTCTTT. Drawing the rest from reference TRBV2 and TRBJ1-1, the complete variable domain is EPEVTQTPSHQVTQMGQEVILRCVPISNHLYFYWYRQILGQKVEFLVSFYNNEISEKSEIFDDQFSVERPDGSNFTLKIRSTKLEDSAMYFCASSDQWNTEAFFGQGTRLTVV.

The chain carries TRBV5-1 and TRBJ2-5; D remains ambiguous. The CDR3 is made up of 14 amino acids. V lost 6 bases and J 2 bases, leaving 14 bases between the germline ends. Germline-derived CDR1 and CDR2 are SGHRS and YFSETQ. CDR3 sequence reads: CASNRDSPQETQYF. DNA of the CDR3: TGCGCCAGCAACCGAGACTCCCCGCAAGAGACCCAGTACTTC.

The CDR3 loop is CASRGLAGGRAQFF. As DNA, the CDR3 is TGTGCCAGCAGGGGACTAGCGGGGGGTCGGGCGCAGTTCTTC. The genes are TRBV5-6 and TRBJ2-1; 15 bases line up with TRBD2. The CDR3 spans 14 residues. The J segment lost 12 bases and the V segment lost 5 bases, leaving 6 bases of the junction unmatched. Germline V lookup: CDR1 SGHDT, CDR2 YYEEEE.

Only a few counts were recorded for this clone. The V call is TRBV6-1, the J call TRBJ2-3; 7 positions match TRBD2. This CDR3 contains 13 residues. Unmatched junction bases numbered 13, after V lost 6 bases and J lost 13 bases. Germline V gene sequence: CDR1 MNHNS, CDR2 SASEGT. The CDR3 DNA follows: TGTGCCAGCAGCGAGGTTGGGGGGGATCTTAAGTATTTT. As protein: CASSEVGGDLKYF.

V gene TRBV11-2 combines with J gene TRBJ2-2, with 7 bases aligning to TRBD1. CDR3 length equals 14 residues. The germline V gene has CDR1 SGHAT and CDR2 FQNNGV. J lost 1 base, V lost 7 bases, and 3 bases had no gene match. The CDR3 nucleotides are TGTGCCAGCAAGTGGACAGGGAACACCGGGGAGCTGTTTTTT. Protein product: CASKWTGNTGELFF.

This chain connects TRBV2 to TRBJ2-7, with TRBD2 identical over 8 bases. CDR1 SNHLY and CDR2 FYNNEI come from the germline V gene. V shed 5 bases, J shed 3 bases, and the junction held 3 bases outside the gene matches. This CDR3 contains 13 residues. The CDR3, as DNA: TGTGCCAGCAGTTTCGGGAGGGGCTACGAGCAGTACTTC. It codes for CASSFGRGYEQYF.

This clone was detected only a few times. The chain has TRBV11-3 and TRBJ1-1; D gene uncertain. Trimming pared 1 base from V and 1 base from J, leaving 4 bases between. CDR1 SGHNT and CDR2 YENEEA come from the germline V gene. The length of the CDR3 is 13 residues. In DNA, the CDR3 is TGTGCCAGCAGCTTAGTAGCGAACACTGAAGCTTTCTTT. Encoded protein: CASSLVANTEAFF.

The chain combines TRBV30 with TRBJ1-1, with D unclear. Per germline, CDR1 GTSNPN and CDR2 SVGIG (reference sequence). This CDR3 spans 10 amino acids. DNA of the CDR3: TGTCTCTCCGGAGGCACTGAAGCTTTCTTT. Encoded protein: CLSGGTEAFF.

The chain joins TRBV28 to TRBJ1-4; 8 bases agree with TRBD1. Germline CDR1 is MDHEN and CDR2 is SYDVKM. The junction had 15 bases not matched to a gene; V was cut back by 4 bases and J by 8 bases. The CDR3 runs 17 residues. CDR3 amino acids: CASSSSPTGASGEKLFF. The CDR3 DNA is TGTGCCAGCAGTTCCAGCCCGACAGGGGCCTCAGGCGAAAAACTGTTTTTT.

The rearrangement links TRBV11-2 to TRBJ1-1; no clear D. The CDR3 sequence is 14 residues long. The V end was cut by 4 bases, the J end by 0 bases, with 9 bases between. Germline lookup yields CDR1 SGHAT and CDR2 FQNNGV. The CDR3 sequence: CASSWMGVNTEAFF. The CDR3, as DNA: TGTGCCAGCAGCTGGATGGGAGTGAACACTGAAGCTTTCTTT.

CDR3 in amino acids: CASSSSDTKNIQYF. Here the CDR3 DNA reads TGTGCCAGCAGCTCCTCCGACACCAAAAACATTCAGTACTTC. The chain joins TRBV7-9 to TRBJ2-4; unclear D gene. The V and J ends lost 4 bases and 2 bases respectively, with 9 bases between them. The CDR3 is 14 residues long. CDR1 and CDR2 (germline): SEHNR, FQNEAQ (reference sequence).